This TCR beta chain was found in a study of T cells in Graves' hyperthyroidism and ophthalmopathy. This CDR3 region has 10 residues. Germline V lookup: CDR1 SGHVS, CDR2 FQNEAQ. Trimming left V 5 bases short and J 9 bases short, with 5 bases between. The source material, RNA transcripts, was used to amplify TCR beta CDR3 regions. HTBI primers were employed in a first-round RT-PCR of the TCR CDR3. One entry per CDR3 protein results from TCRdb running MiXCR on the multiplex PCR reads. The sample includes a few hundred thousand distinct CDR3 sequences, roughly 46% of them seen just once. Each diagnosis was grounded in clinical symptoms, serum thyroxine and TRAb, thyroid ultrasound, and orbital computed tomography.

The chain recombines TRBV7-8 with TRBJ1-3; no clear D gene. The source material was peripheral blood or thyroid tissue (not recorded which). The clonotype was recovered from an adult woman with Graves' disease, either hyperthyroidism or ophthalmopathy (not recorded which). The CDR3 nucleotides are TGTGCCAGCAGCCAGGCCACCATATATTTT. Translated: CASSQATIYF.